Described below is a single T cell receptor (beta chain) sequence and its context. From germline, CDR1 is SGHRS and CDR2 YFSETQ. This CDR3 is 15 amino acids long. Trimming took off 0 bases at V and 0 bases at J, with 10 bases between the two ends. The sample belongs to a study of cytomegalovirus exposure and HLA in healthy donors. A multiplex PCR was run with 60 Vbeta primers and 13 Jbeta primers. The assay was immunoSEQ multiplex PCR, and TCRdb's table has in-frame clones only and misses some. The listing records under 200,000 clones. Source material: PBMCs. The rearrangement uses TRBV5-1 and TRBJ2-7; D not resolved. The clonotype comes from a man between 25 and 39 years old in good health and CMV-seronegative. The CDR3 coding sequence is TGCGCCAGCAGCTTGGGCGTCCCGCGCTCCTACGAGCAGTACTTC. It codes for CASSLGVPRSYEQYF.